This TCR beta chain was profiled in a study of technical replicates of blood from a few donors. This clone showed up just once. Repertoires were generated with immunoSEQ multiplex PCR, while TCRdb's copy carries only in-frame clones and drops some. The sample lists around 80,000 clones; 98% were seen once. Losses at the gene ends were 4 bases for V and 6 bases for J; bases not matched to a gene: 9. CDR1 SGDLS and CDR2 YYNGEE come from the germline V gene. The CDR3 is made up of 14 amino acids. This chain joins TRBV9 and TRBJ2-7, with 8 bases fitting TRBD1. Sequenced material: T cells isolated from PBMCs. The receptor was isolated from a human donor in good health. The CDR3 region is CASSPGDRLSEQYF. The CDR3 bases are TGTGCCAGCAGCCCAGGGGACAGGTTGTCCGAGCAGTACTTC.